These T cell receptor beta chains were read from a single sample in a study of T cell responses to AZD1222 COVID-19 vaccine. The repertoire was sequenced with immunoSEQ multiplex PCR; TCRdb's copy has only in-frame clones and lacks some. The sample shows tens of thousands of clones, around 86% of them seen only once. This material consisted of peripheral blood, taken on day 0 of AZD1222 vaccination. These receptors originate from an adult in good health. Each CDR3 is given with its conserved first and last residue. D genes are given only for firm matches. Size is omitted from some rows. Given values are once, few, many or a class for expanded clones.

CDR3 protein,CDR3 DNA,V gene,J gene,D gene,clone size
CASNTGGGGNTEAFF,TGTGCCAGTAATACAGGGGGCGGAGGAAACACTGAAGCTTTCTTT,TRBV19,TRBJ1-1,TRBD1,-
CASSAVGTSGETQYF,TGTGCCAGCAGCGCCGTCGGGACTAGCGGGGAGACCCAGTACTTC,TRBV9,TRBJ2-5,TRBD2,-
CASSPFPDQPQHF,TGTGCCAGCTCACCCTTTCCCGATCAGCCCCAGCATTTT,TRBV18,TRBJ1-5,-,-
CASSLLGAYNEQFF,TGTGCCAGCAGTTTACTAGGCGCCTACAATGAGCAGTTCTTC,TRBV27,TRBJ2-1,-,-
CASSPRPNTEAFF,TGTGCCAGCAGCCCGCGTCCTAACACTGAAGCTTTCTTT,TRBV7-3,TRBJ1-1,-,few
CASSFEGFGANVLTF,TGTGCCAGCAGCTTTGAAGGGTTTGGGGCCAACGTCCTGACTTTC,TRBV5-6,TRBJ2-6,-,medium-sized
CASSNTWGENEKLFF,TGTGCCAGCAGTAACACGTGGGGGGAGAATGAAAAACTGTTTTTT,TRBV27,TRBJ1-4,-,-
CAGTEKFGKLFF,TGTGCCGGGACAGAAAAGTTTGGGAAACTGTTTTTT,TRBV30,TRBJ1-4,TRBD1,-
CASSFTEFRGEKLFF,TGTGCCAGCAGCTTTACAGAATTCAGGGGTGAAAAACTGTTTTTT,TRBV5-5,TRBJ1-4,-,-
CASSQDQADTEAFF,TGTGCCAGCAGCCAAGATCAGGCGGACACTGAAGCTTTCTTT,TRBV3-1/TRBV3-2,TRBJ1-1,-,-
CASRTGNSNQPQHF,TGTGCCAGCAGAACAGGTAATAGCAATCAGCCCCAGCATTTT,TRBV2,TRBJ1-5,-,few
CSVEIAGKSAYEQFF,TGCAGCGTTGAAATAGCGGGGAAGTCTGCGTATGAGCAGTTCTTC,TRBV29-1,TRBJ2-1,TRBD2,once
CASSEDRVIPTNYGYTF,TGTGCCAGCAGTGAGGACAGGGTTATCCCAACTAACTATGGCTACACCTTC,TRBV6-1,TRBJ1-2,TRBD1,-
CASSETGENQPQHF,TGTGCCAGCAGTGAGACAGGGGAGAATCAGCCCCAGCATTTT,TRBV6-1,TRBJ1-5,TRBD1,few
CASSIGTAHNSPLHF,TGTGCCAGTAGTATAGGGACAGCTCATAATTCACCCCTCCACTTT,TRBV19,TRBJ1-6,-,-
CASSQELRGTTNEKLFF,TGCGCCAGCAGCCAAGAATTAAGGGGTACCACTAATGAAAAACTGTTTTTT,TRBV4-3,TRBJ1-4,-,-
CASSLAPGTEAFF,TGTGCCAGCAGCTTAGCTCCGGGCACTGAAGCTTTCTTT,TRBV7-9,TRBJ1-1,-,-
CASSINLVKGYTF,TGTGCCAGCAGCATTAATTTAGTGAAGGGCTACACCTTC,TRBV28,TRBJ1-2,-,-
CASSVFTGMATQYF,TGTGCCAGCAGCGTGTTTACGGGTATGGCTACGCAGTATTTT,TRBV9,TRBJ2-3,-,-
CASSTWDRAYYEQYF,TGTGCCAGCAGTACCTGGGACAGGGCTTATTACGAGCAGTACTTC,TRBV27,TRBJ2-7,TRBD1,-
CASSTDRRTGEQFF,TGTGCCAGCAGCACCGACAGGAGGACCGGGGAGCAGTTCTTC,TRBV7-9,TRBJ2-1,-,-
CASRLAGGPTDTQYF,TGCGCCAGCAGGCTAGCGGGGGGCCCTACAGATACGCAGTATTTT,TRBV5-1,TRBJ2-3,TRBD2,-
CASSSRLAGSTDTQYF,TGTGCCAGCAGCTCCCGACTAGCGGGGAGCACAGATACGCAGTATTTT,TRBV9,TRBJ2-3,TRBD2,once
CASSYQGGLNTEAFF,TGTGCCAGCAGTTACCAGGGGGGCTTGAACACTGAAGCTTTCTTT,TRBV6-5,TRBJ1-1,TRBD1,-
CASSQEGYTYEQYF,TGCGCCAGCAGCCAAGAAGGCTACACCTACGAGCAGTACTTC,TRBV4-1,TRBJ2-7,-,-
CASRQCYQPQHF,TGTGCCAGCAGGCAGTGTTATCAGCCCCAGCATTTT,TRBV27,TRBJ1-5,-,-
CASSFVDISSYEQYF,TGTGCCAGCAGCTTTGTTGACATCAGCTCCTACGAGCAGTACTTC,TRBV7-9,TRBJ2-7,-,-
CASQDRGFSPLHF,TGTGCCTCGCAGGACAGGGGCTTTTCACCCCTCCACTTT,TRBV30,TRBJ1-6,TRBD1,-
CASSLATRGTGELFF,TGCGCCAGCAGCTTGGCAACCCGGGGCACCGGGGAGCTGTTTTTT,TRBV5-1,TRBJ2-2,-,-
CASSQEAVGSAEAFF,TGTGCCAGCAGCCAAGAAGCGGTAGGTTCGGCTGAAGCTTTCTTT,TRBV3-1/TRBV3-2,TRBJ1-1,-,once
CASSITGASSGNTIYF,TGTGCCAGTAGTATTACAGGAGCTTCCTCTGGAAACACCATATATTTT,TRBV19,TRBJ1-3,-,-
CAWSVRGNTEAFF,TGTGCCTGGAGTGTTCGGGGAAACACTGAAGCTTTCTTT,TRBV30,TRBJ1-1,-,-
CASSFHSANQPQHF,TGTGCCAGCAGTTTCCACAGCGCCAATCAGCCCCAGCATTTT,TRBV28,TRBJ1-5,-,-
CATLSGNNSPLHF,TGTGCCACCCTGTCAGGCAATAATTCACCCCTCCACTTT,TRBV10-3,TRBJ1-6,-,-
CASSPPWGGSTEAFF,TGTGCCAGCAGTCCCCCGTGGGGAGGGAGTACTGAAGCTTTCTTT,TRBV6-2/TRBV6-3,TRBJ1-1,-,once
CASSTEGQGGPRSNQPQHF,TGTGCCAGTAGTACCGAAGGGCAGGGTGGGCCACGGAGCAATCAGCCCCAGCATTTT,TRBV19,TRBJ1-5,-,-
CASSPRAGNTGELFF,TGTGCCAGCAGCCCCCGAGCTGGTAACACCGGGGAGCTGTTTTTT,TRBV9,TRBJ2-2,-,-
CASSPGADIQYF,TGTGCCAGCAGTCCGGGGGCGGACATTCAGTACTTC,TRBV2,TRBJ2-4,-,-
CAWSIRQGAYGYTF,TGTGCCTGGAGTATTCGACAGGGGGCCTATGGCTACACCTTC,TRBV30,TRBJ1-2,TRBD1,-
CASSLGDSLGGYTF,TGTGCCAGCAGTTTGGGTGACAGCCTCGGGGGCTACACCTTC,TRBV28,TRBJ1-2,-,-
CASGPATMRDNEQFF,TGCGCCAGCGGGCCAGCTACAATGAGGGACAATGAGCAGTTCTTC,TRBV5-1,TRBJ2-1,-,-
CASSLARNEQFF,TGTGCCAGCAGCTTAGCTCGGAATGAGCAGTTCTTC,TRBV11-2,TRBJ2-1,-,-
CASSYSRLDTQYF,TGTGCCAGCAGTTACTCTCGGTTAGATACGCAGTATTTT,TRBV6-5,TRBJ2-3,-,-
CATSDSRVPSGYTF,TGTGCCACCAGTGATTCACGAGTCCCAAGTGGCTACACCTTC,TRBV24-1,TRBJ1-2,-,-
CASSSPTGTGFFFNSPLHF,TGTGCCAGCAGCTCCCCTACCGGGACAGGGTTCTTTTTTAATTCACCCCTCCACTTT,TRBV11-2,TRBJ1-6,TRBD1,-